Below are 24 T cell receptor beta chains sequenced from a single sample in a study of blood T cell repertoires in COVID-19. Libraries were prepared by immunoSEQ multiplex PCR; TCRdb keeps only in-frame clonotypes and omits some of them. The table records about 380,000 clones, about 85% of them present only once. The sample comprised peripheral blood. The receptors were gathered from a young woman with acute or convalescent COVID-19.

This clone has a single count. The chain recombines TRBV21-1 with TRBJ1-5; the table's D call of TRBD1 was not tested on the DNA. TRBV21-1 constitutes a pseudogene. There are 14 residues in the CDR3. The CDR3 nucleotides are TGTGCCAGCAGCACCCCAGGGGGTAATCAGCCCCAGCATTTT. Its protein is CASSTPGGNQPQHF.

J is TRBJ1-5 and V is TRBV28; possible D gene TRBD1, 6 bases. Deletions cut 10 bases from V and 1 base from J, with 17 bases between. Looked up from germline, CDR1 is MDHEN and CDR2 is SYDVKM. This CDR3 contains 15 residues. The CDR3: CAIRWGGFSNQPQHF. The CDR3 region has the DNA TGTGCCATAAGATGGGGGGGCTTCAGCAATCAGCCCCAGCATTTT.

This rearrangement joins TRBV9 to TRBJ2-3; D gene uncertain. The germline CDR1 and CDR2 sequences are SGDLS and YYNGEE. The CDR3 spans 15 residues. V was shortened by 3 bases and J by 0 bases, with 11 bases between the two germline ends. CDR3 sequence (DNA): TGTGCCAGCAGCGATTTGAGGCTGAGCACAGATACGCAGTATTTT. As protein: CASSDLRLSTDTQYF.

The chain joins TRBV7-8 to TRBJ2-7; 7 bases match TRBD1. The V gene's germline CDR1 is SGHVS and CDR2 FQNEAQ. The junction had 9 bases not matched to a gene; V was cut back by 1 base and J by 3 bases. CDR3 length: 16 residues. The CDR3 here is CASSLETGQAGYEQYF. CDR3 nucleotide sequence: TGTGCCAGCAGCTTAGAGACAGGACAGGCGGGCTACGAGCAGTACTTC.

The CDR3 coding sequence is TGTGCCAGCAGCGTAGATCGGGGTGCTAATGGCTACACCTTC. It is translated as CASSVDRGANGYTF. The rearrangement joins TRBV9 to TRBJ1-2; no clear D gene. V lost 0 bases, J lost 6 bases, and 12 bases lay in between. The CDR3 extends over 14 amino acids. CDR1 SGDLS and CDR2 YYNGEE come from the germline V gene.

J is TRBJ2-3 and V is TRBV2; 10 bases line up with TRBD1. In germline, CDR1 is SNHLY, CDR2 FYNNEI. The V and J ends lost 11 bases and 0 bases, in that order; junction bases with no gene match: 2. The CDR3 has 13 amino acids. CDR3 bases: TGTGCCGGGACAGGGGCCAGCACAGATACGCAGTATTTT. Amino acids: CAGTGASTDTQYF.

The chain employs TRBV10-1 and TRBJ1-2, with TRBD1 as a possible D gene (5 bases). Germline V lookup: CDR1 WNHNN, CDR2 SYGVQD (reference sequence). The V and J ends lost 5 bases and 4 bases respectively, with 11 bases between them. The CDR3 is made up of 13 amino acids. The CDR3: CASSPGLTYGYTF. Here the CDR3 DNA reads TGCGCCAGCAGTCCGGGACTCACCTATGGCTACACCTTC.

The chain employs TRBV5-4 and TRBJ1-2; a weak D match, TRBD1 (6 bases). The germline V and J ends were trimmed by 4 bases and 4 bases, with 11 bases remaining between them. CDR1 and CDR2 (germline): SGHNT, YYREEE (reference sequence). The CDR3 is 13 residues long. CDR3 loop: CASSLDSVYGYTF. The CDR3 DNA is TGTGCCAGCAGCCTGGACAGTGTCTATGGCTACACCTTC.

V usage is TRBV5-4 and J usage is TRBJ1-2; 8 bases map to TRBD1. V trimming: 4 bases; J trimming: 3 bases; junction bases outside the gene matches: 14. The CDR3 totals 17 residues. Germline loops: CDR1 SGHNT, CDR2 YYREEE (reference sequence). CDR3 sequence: CASSPDLDRDPYYGYTF. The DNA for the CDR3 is TGTGCCAGCAGCCCCGACCTGGACAGGGACCCGTACTATGGCTACACCTTC.

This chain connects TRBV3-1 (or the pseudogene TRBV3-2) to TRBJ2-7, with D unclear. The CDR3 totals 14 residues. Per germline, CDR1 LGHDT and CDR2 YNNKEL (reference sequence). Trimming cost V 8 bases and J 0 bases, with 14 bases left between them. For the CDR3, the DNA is TGTGCCAGCTCGTATGGCGGCCTCTCCTACGAGCAGTACTTC. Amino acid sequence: CASSYGGLSYEQYF.

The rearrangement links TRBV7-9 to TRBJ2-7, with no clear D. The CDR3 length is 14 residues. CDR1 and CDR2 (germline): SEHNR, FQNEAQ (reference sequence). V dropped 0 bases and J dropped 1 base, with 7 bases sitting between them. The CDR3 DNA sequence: TGTGCCAGCAGCTTAGCGGGCACTTCCTACGAGCAGTACTTC. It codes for CASSLAGTSYEQYF.

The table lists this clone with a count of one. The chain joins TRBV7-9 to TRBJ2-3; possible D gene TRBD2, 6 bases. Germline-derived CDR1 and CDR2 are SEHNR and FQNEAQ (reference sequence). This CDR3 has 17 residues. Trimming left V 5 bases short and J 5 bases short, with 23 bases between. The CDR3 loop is CASSPTRGAAEGDTQYF. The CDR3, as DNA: TGTGCCAGCAGCCCGACGAGGGGAGCGGCGGAGGGAGATACGCAGTATTTT. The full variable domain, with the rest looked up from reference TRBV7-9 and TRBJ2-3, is DTGVSQNPRHKITKRGQNVTFRCDPISEHNRLYWYRQTLGQGPEFLTYFQNEAQLEKSRLLSDRFSAERPKGSFSTLEIQRTEQGDSAMYLCASSPTRGAAEGDTQYFGPGTRLTVL.

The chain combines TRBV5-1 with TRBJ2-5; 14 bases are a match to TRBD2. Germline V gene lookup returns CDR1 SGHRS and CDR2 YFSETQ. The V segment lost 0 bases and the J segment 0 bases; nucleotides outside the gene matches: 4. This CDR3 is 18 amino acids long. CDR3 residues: CASSLGTSGGMYQETQYF. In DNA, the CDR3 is TGCGCCAGCAGCTTGGGGACTAGCGGGGGGATGTACCAAGAGACCCAGTACTTC. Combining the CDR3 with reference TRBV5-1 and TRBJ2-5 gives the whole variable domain KAGVTQTPRYLIKTRGQQVTLSCSPISGHRSVSWYQQTPGQGLQFLFEYFSETQRNKGNFPGRFSGRQFSNSRSEMNVSTLELGDSALYLCASSLGTSGGMYQETQYFGPGTRLLVL.

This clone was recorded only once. The CDR3 nucleotides read TGTGCCAGCAGTGAAGAAGGAGGCAGGGGAGAGACCCAGTACTTC. The encoded protein is CASSEEGGRGETQYF. The genes are TRBV25-1 and TRBJ2-5, with TRBD1 as a possible D gene (6 bases). Germline CDR1 and CDR2: MGHDK and SYGVNS. The CDR3 runs to 15 residues. Trimming shortened V by 2 bases and J by 4 bases, and 14 bases separated the two germline ends.

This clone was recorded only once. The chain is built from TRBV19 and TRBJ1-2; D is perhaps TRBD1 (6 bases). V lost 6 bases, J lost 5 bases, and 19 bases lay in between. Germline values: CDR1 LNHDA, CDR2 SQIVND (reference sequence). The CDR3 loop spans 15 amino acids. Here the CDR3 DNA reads TGTGCCAGTAGAGAGGACAGCCTGGGGATTTATGGCTACACCTTC. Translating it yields CASREDSLGIYGYTF.

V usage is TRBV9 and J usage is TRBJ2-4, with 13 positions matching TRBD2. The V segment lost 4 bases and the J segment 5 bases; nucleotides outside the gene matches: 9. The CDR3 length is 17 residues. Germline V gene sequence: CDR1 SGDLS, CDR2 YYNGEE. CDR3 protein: CASSLGLAGAQQNIQYF. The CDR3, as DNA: TGTGCCAGCAGCCTAGGACTAGCGGGAGCCCAACAAAACATTCAGTACTTC.

CDR3 sequence: CASSQGLQGQPQHF. CDR3 in DNA: TGCGCCAGCAGCCAAGGCTTACAGGGTCAGCCCCAGCATTTT. The J gene is TRBJ1-5, the V gene TRBV4-1, with D tentatively TRBD1 (6 bases). This CDR3 comprises 14 residues. Germline loops: CDR1 MGHRA, CDR2 YSYEKL. The V end lost 1 base, the J end lost 6 bases, and 10 bases lay between the germline ends.

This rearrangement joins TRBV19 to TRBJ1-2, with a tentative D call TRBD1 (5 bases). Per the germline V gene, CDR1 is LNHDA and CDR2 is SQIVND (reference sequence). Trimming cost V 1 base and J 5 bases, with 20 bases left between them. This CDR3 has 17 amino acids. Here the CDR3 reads CASSIAPRAADLYGYTF. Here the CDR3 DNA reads TGTGCCAGTAGTATAGCCCCCAGGGCCGCGGACCTTTATGGCTACACCTTC.

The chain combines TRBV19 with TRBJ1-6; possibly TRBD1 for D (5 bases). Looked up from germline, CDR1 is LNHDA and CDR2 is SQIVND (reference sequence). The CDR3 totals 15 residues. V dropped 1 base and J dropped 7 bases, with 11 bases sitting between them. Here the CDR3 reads CASSIGIQVNSPLHF. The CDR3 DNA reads TGTGCCAGTAGTATAGGGATACAGGTGAATTCACCCCTCCACTTT.

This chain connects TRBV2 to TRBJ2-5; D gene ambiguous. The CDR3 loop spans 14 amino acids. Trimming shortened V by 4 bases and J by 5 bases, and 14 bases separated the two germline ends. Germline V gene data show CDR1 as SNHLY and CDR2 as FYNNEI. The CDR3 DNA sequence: TGTGCCAGCAGTGGATTTAGTAGATCCGAGACCCAGTACTTC. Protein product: CASSGFSRSETQYF.

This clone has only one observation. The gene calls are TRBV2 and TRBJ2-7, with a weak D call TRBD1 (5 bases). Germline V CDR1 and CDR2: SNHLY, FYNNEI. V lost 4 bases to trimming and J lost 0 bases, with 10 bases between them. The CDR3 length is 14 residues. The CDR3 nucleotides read TGTGCCAGCAGTGTTCAGGGAACCTCCTACGAGCAGTACTTC. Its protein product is CASSVQGTSYEQYF.

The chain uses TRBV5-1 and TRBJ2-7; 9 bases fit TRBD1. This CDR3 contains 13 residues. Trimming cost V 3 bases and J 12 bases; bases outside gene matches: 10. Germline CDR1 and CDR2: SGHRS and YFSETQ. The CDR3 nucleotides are TGCGCCAGCAGCTGGGACCGGACAGGGGCTGTGTACTTC. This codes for CASSWDRTGAVYF.

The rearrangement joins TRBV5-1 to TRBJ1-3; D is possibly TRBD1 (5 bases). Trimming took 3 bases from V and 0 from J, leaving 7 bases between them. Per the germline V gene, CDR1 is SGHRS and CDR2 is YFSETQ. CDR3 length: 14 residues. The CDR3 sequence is CASSSTVSGNTIYF. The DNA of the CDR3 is TGCGCCAGCAGCTCGACAGTCTCTGGAAACACCATATATTTT.

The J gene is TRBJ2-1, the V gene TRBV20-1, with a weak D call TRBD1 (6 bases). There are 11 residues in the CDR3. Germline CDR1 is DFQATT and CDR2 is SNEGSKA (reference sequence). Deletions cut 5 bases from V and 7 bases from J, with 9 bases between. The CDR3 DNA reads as TGCAGTGCTCTACAGGGAAATGAGCAGTTCTTC. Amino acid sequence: CSALQGNEQFF.